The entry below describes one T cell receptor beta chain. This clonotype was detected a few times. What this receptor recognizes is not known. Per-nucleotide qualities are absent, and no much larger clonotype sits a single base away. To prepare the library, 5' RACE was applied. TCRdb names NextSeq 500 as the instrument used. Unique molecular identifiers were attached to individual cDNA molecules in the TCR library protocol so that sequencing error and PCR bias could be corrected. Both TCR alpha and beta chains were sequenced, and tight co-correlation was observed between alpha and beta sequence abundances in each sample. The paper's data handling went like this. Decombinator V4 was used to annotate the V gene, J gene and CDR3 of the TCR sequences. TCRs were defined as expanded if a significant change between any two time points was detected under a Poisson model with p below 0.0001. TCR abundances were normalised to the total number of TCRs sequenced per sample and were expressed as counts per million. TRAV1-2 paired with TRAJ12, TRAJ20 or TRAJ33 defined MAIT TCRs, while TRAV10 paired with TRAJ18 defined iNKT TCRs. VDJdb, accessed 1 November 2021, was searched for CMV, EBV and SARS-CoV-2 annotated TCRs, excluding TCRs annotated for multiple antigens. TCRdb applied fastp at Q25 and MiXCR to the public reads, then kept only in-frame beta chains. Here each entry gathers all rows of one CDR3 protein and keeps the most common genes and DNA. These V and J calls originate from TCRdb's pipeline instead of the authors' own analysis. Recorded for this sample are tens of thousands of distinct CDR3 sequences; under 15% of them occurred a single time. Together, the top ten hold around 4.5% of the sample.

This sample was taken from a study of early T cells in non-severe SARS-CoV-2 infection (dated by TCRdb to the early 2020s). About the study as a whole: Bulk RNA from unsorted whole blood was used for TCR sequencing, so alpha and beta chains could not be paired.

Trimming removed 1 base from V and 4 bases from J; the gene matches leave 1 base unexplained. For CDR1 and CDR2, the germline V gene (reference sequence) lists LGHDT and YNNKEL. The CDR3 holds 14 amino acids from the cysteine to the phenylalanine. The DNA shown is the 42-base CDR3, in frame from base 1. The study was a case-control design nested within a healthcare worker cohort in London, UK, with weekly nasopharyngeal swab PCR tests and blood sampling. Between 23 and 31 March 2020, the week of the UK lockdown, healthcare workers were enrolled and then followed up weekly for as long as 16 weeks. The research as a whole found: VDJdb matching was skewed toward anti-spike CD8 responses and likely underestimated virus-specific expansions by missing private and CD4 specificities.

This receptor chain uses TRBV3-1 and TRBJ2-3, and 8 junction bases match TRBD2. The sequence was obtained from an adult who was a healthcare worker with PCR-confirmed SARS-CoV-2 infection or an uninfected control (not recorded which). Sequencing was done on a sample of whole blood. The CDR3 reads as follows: CASSQALAADTQYF. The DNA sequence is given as TGTGCCAGCAGCCAAGCACTAGCGGCAGATACGCAGTATTTT.